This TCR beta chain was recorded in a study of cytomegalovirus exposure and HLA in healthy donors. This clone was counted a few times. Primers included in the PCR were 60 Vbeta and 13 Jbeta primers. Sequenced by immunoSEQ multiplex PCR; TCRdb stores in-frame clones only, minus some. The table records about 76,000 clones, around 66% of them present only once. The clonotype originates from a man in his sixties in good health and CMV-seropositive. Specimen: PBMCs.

CDR3 sequence (DNA): TGCAGCGCTCTGCGGGACAGGGGAGAAAAACTGTTTTTT. Protein product: CSALRDRGEKLFF. The J gene is TRBJ1-4, the V gene TRBV29-1; 10 bases align to TRBD1. Germline CDR1 reads SQVTM; CDR2 reads ANQGSEA. This CDR3 region has 13 residues. V lost 7 bases and J lost 8; bases outside the gene matches: 7.